The T cell receptor beta chain described here comes from a study of blood T cell repertoires in COVID-19. Original processing notes: From reference gene primer amplification, estimates of nucleated cell counts were derived. The protocol was immunoSEQ multiplex PCR, while the TCRdb copy is restricted to in-frame clones and leaves out a portion. For V, J and clone size, that table is used; D and trimming come from the DNA. The data show about 140,000 clones, less than 85% seen once. CDR1 is LGHDT, CDR2 YNNKEL, per germline (reference sequence). The V segment lost 3 bases and the J segment 5 bases; nucleotides outside the gene matches: 6. The CDR3 runs 14 residues.

Sequencing was carried out using peripheral blood. The TCR sequence derives from a woman of 80 years or more in a cohort sampled during active or convalescent COVID-19. J is TRBJ2-7 and V is TRBV3-1 (or the pseudogene TRBV3-2), with TRBD2 matching 8 bases. CDR3 protein: CASSHRGGINEQYF. The CDR3 DNA is TGTGCCAGCAGCCATCGGGGGGGCATCAACGAGCAGTACTTC.